The 5 T cell receptor beta chains in this list originate from one sample, sequenced in a study of Ad26.COV2.S vaccination and SARS-CoV-2 variants. The method was immunoSEQ multiplex PCR; TCRdb's version includes in-frame clones alone and lacks a portion of them. The sample gives around 370,000 clones, roughly nine tenths of which show up once; about 3.8% is in the top ten. Source: peripheral blood, taken after recovery from COVID-19. Receptors originate from a human donor who had recovered from COVID-19.

The rearrangement uses TRBV12-3 or TRBV12-4 and TRBJ1-1, with 7 bases that match TRBD1. The CDR3 runs 13 residues. With 2 bases clipped from V and 6 bases from J, the junction kept 3 bases outside the gene matches. CDR3 amino acids: CASSLRQGPEAFF. Here the CDR3 DNA reads TGTGCCAGCAGTTTACGACAGGGCCCTGAAGCTTTCTTT.

J is TRBJ1-2 and V is TRBV5-6; 11 nucleotides line up with TRBD1. Germline trimming cut 3 bases from V and 7 bases from J; bases unmatched to any gene: 11. From germline, CDR1 is SGHDT and CDR2 YYEEEE. The CDR3 covers 16 residues. CDR3 loop: CASSSGQGVRIGGYTF. The CDR3 region has the DNA TGTGCCAGCAGCTCGGGACAGGGGGTGAGGATTGGTGGCTACACCTTC.

The chain has TRBV6-5 and TRBJ1-6, with D uncertain. CDR3 size: 15 residues. V lost 0 bases and J lost 6, with 9 bases in between. Germline CDR1 is MNHEY and CDR2 is SVGAGI. The CDR3 DNA reads TGTGCCAGCAGTTACTCGGGCAAACCTAATTCACCCCTCCACTTT. Protein product: CASSYSGKPNSPLHF.

V gene TRBV3-1 (or the pseudogene TRBV3-2) combines with J gene TRBJ2-5; no reliable D call. Trimming left V 0 bases short and J 4 bases short, with 15 bases between. Germline V gene sequence: CDR1 LGHDT, CDR2 YNNKEL (reference sequence). This CDR3 has 16 residues. This CDR3 is CASSQEVGLSLETQYF. The DNA for the CDR3 is TGTGCCAGCAGCCAAGAGGTCGGGCTCTCTTTAGAGACCCAGTACTTC.

The CDR3 DNA reads as TGTGCCAGCAGCCAATCCCCGGGGACAAGCAATGAGCAGTTCTTC. This codes for CASSQSPGTSNEQFF. This sequence joins TRBV7-8 and TRBJ2-1, with a possible D match to TRBD1 (6 bases). The CDR3 sequence is 15 residues long. Germline CDR1 is SGHVS and CDR2 is FQNEAQ. Trimming removed 5 bases at V and 6 bases at J, with 17 bases between.